This TCR beta chain was sequenced in a study of neoadjuvant anti-PD-1 for oral cavity cancer. Overall study: Non-progressing patients received a fourth nivolumab dose near day 43, then surgery on days 50-56.

Blood libraries mostly used approximately 450 ng genomic DNA, six replicates each. Assay used: immunoSEQ multiplex PCR; TCRdb lists only in-frame clones, some missing. The sample carries around 8,000 clones, about three fifths recorded once. Time point: after neoadjuvant nivolumab, at surgical resection. These newly diagnosed stage II-IVA oral cavity squamous cell carcinoma patients had no prior systemic or radiation treatment. These oral cavity squamous cell carcinomas were HPV-negative and locally advanced. The sequence was obtained from a person between 40 and 85 years old with oral cavity squamous cell carcinoma. Sequencing was performed on PBMCs, taken after nivolumab (anti-PD-1) treatment.

DNA of the CDR3: TGTGCCAGCAGGGCGACAGGGGGAACAATTGAAGCTTTCTTT. Protein sequence: CASRATGGTIEAFF. The gene calls are TRBV11-2 and TRBJ1-1, with 9 bases aligning to TRBD1. From germline, CDR1 is SGHAT and CDR2 FQNNGV. V lost 6 bases, J lost 7 bases, and 9 bases stayed unmatched. CDR3 length: 14 residues.